Each of the 21 T cell receptor beta chains below was sequenced from the same sample in a study of blood T cell repertoires in COVID-19. Profiled with immunoSEQ multiplex PCR; TCRdb holds only in-frame clones, not every one. The table lists tens of thousands of clones, 90% of them singletons. Sequenced: peripheral blood. All receptors come from a man aged 50-59 years with COVID-19, enrolled during active disease.

The chain couples TRBV3-1 (or the pseudogene TRBV3-2) to TRBJ2-3; TRBD2 matches at 10 bases. Germline values: CDR1 LGHDT, CDR2 YNNKEL (reference sequence). The junction had 11 bases not matched to a gene; V was cut back by 4 bases and J by 4 bases. There are 17 residues in the CDR3. CDR3 protein: CASSPVLAGARSDTQYF. As DNA, the CDR3 is TGTGCCAGCAGCCCCGTCCTAGCGGGAGCACGGTCAGATACGCAGTATTTT.

This chain links TRBV7-9 with TRBJ2-3; 9 bases are a match to TRBD2. The CDR3 length is 16 residues. Germline lookup yields CDR1 SEHNR and CDR2 FQNEAQ (reference sequence). J was trimmed by 5 bases and V by 4 bases; bases with no gene match: 10. In DNA, the CDR3 is TGTGCCAGCAGCTCCGTTGCGGGAGGGCCCAGAGATACGCAGTATTTT. Translation gives CASSSVAGGPRDTQYF. Drawing the rest from reference TRBV7-9 and TRBJ2-3, the complete variable domain is DTGVSQNPRHKITKRGQNVTFRCDPISEHNRLYWYRQTLGQGPEFLTYFQNEAQLEKSRLLSDRFSAERPKGSFSTLEIQRTEQGDSAMYLCASSSVAGGPRDTQYFGPGTRLTVL.

The rearrangement links TRBV7-9 to TRBJ1-6; 8 bases map to TRBD1. The CDR3 has 15 residues. Germline V lookup: CDR1 SEHNR, CDR2 FQNEAQ (reference sequence). V shed 1 base, J shed 7 bases, and the junction held 3 bases outside the gene matches. This CDR3 reads CASSLGDRGNSPLHF. The CDR3 region has the DNA TGTGCCAGCAGCTTAGGAGACAGGGGAAATTCACCCCTCCACTTT.

The gene calls are TRBV19 and TRBJ1-5; tentatively, D is TRBD1 (6 bases). The CDR3 sequence is 15 residues long. Per germline, CDR1 LNHDA and CDR2 SQIVND (reference sequence). V lost 2 bases and J lost 2, with 10 bases in between. CDR3: CASSILPGGNQPQHF. In DNA form, the CDR3 reads TGTGCCAGTAGTATATTACCAGGGGGCAATCAGCCCCAGCATTTT.

This rearrangement joins TRBV4-2 to TRBJ2-7, with TRBD1 matching 9 bases. The CDR3 totals 14 residues. After removal of 4 bases from V and 6 bases from J, the junction contained 7 bases not matched to a gene. CDR1 is LGHNA and CDR2 is YNFKEQ in the germline V gene. The CDR3, as DNA: TGTGCCAGCAGCCCGGGACAGGGCGCGCTCGAGCAGTACTTC. Encoded protein: CASSPGQGALEQYF.

The V and J genes are TRBV25-1 and TRBJ1-2; D may be TRBD1 (6 bases). This CDR3 is built from 15 residues. CDR1 MGHDK and CDR2 SYGVNS come from the germline V gene. The V end lost 4 bases, the J end lost 4 bases, and 16 bases lay between the germline ends. CDR3 region: CASSGYRAGFYGYTF. CDR3 DNA sequence: TGTGCCAGCAGTGGGTACAGGGCTGGTTTCTATGGCTACACCTTC.

The chain has TRBV7-2 and TRBJ1-1, with a possible D match to TRBD1 (6 bases). This CDR3 has 14 amino acids. The ends were cut back, 0 bases at V and 2 bases at J, with 7 bases in the middle. The germline V gene has CDR1 SGHTA and CDR2 FQGNSA. The CDR3 DNA is TGTGCCAGCAGCTTAGCAGGGACAAACACTGAAGCTTTCTTT. This codes for CASSLAGTNTEAFF.

In this sample, this clone turned up once. V is TRBV28 and J is TRBJ1-5; 10 bases line up with TRBD1. V trimming: 5 bases; J trimming: 4 bases; junction bases outside the gene matches: 5. Germline CDR1 MDHEN, CDR2 SYDVKM. The CDR3 covers 15 residues. Written as DNA, the CDR3 is TGTGCCAGCAGTAGGGACAGGGGTGGGAATCAGCCCCAGCATTTT. Its protein product is CASSRDRGGNQPQHF. Drawing the rest from reference TRBV28 and TRBJ1-5, the complete variable domain is DVKVTQSSRYLVKRTGEKVFLECVQDMDHENMFWYRQDPGLGLRLIYFSYDVKMKEKGDIPEGYSVSREKKERFSLILESASTNQTSMYLCASSRDRGGNQPQHFGDGTRLSIL.

This chain uses TRBV7-2 with TRBJ1-6, with 7 positions matching TRBD1. The CDR3 loop spans 15 amino acids. CDR1 and CDR2 from the germline V gene are SGHTA and FQGNSA. V trimming: 4 bases; J trimming: 7 bases; junction bases outside the gene matches: 7. Here the CDR3 reads CASSWRQGGNSPLHF. In DNA, the CDR3 is TGTGCCAGCAGCTGGAGACAGGGTGGAAATTCACCCCTCCACTTT.

The chain combines TRBV7-2 with TRBJ2-2; tentative D call: TRBD1 (6 bases). CDR3 size: 16 residues. Germline CDR1 is SGHTA and CDR2 is FQGNSA. Trimming pared 3 bases from V and 0 bases from J, leaving 11 bases between. The CDR3 coding sequence is TGTGCCAGCAGCTTCTTCCGACAGGCGAACACCGGGGAGCTGTTTTTT. This encodes CASSFFRQANTGELFF.

The chain carries TRBV28 and TRBJ1-5, with 10 nucleotides matching TRBD1. The CDR3 length is 15 residues. Germline CDR1 reads MDHEN; CDR2 reads SYDVKM. Trimming took 5 bases from V and 6 from J; bases not matched to a gene: 7. CDR3 loop: CASSGAGQGLQPQHF. The CDR3 nucleotides read TGTGCCAGCAGTGGGGCGGGACAGGGGCTTCAGCCCCAGCATTTT.

V is TRBV6-5 and J is TRBJ1-2; D may be TRBD1 (6 bases). Germline CDR1 reads MNHEY; CDR2 reads SVGAGI. The CDR3 runs 13 residues. V was clipped by 8 bases and J by 4 bases, with 14 bases between them. The CDR3 nucleotides read TGTGCCAGCGACCACAGGGAGCCCTATGGCTACACCTTC. Translation: CASDHREPYGYTF.

This chain joins TRBV18 and TRBJ2-7, with a tentative D call TRBD1 (6 bases). Germline V gene lookup returns CDR1 KGHSH and CDR2 LQKENI. The CDR3 has 12 amino acids. Trimming cost V 6 bases and J 4 bases, with 10 bases left between them. The CDR3 nucleotides are TGTGCCAGCTCCTCGACAGGTTACGAGCAGTACTTC. It is translated as CASSSTGYEQYF.

The chain links TRBV28 to TRBJ2-7; 13 bases align to TRBD2. Germline assignment: CDR1 MDHEN and CDR2 SYDVKM. CDR3 length: 16 amino acids. J gave up 4 bases and V 4 bases, and 7 bases lay outside the gene matches. The CDR3 bases are TGTGCCAGCAGTTCCTCCGGGACTAGCGGGACTTACGAGCAGTACTTC. Translating gives CASSSSGTSGTYEQYF.

This chain joins TRBV6-5 and TRBJ2-3; D not certain. V lost 4 bases, J lost 0 bases, and 5 bases lay in between. Germline V lookup: CDR1 MNHEY, CDR2 SVGAGI. CDR3 size: 13 residues. CDR3 sequence reads: CASSLQSTDTQYF. The CDR3 DNA is TGTGCCAGCAGTTTACAGAGCACAGATACGCAGTATTTT.

The chain uses TRBV11-3 and TRBJ2-4, with D perhaps matching TRBD1 (5 bases). Germline assignment: CDR1 SGHNT and CDR2 YENEEA. V was pared by 1 base and J by 0 bases, with 10 bases between. The CDR3 is made up of 16 amino acids. The CDR3 bases are TGTGCCAGCAGCTTAGCAGGGTCCGGAGCCAAAAACATTCAGTACTTC. Translating gives CASSLAGSGAKNIQYF.

V and J are TRBV2 and TRBJ1-5, with D possibly being TRBD1 (5 bases). Trimming pared 2 bases from V and 7 bases from J, leaving 9 bases between. The CDR3 totals 13 residues. Germline values: CDR1 SNHLY, CDR2 FYNNEI. The CDR3 DNA reads TGTGCCAGCAGTGAATCGGGGGGACAGCCCCAGCATTTT. This translates into CASSESGGQPQHF.

This chain joins TRBV11-2 and TRBJ2-1; 9 nucleotides line up with TRBD2. The CDR3 totals 17 residues. The V gene's germline CDR1 is SGHAT and CDR2 FQNNGV. V trimming: 4 bases; J trimming: 0 bases; junction bases outside the gene matches: 7. The CDR3 region has the DNA TGTGCCAGCAGCTCGCGACTAGCGGTAAGCTCCTACAATGAGCAGTTCTTC. The encoded protein is CASSSRLAVSSYNEQFF. Drawing the rest from reference TRBV11-2 and TRBJ2-1, the complete variable domain is EAGVAQSPRYKIIEKRQSVAFWCNPISGHATLYWYQQILGQGPKLLIQFQNNGVVDDSQLPKDRFSAERLKGVDSTLKIQPAKLEDSAVYLCASSSRLAVSSYNEQFFGPGTRLTVL.

As to this clone: Compared with germline, one end of the junction differs, possibly owing to a read error. This chain links TRBV7-2 with TRBJ2-1, with TRBD1 identical over 7 bases. Germline CDR1 SGHTA, CDR2 FQGNSA. The CDR3 runs 14 residues. CDR3 amino acids: CASGLTGRYSEQFF. In DNA, the CDR3 is TGTGCCAGCGGACTGACAGGGCGGTACAGTGAGCAGTTCTTC. The entire variable domain, with the rest obtained from reference TRBV7-2 and TRBJ2-1, is as follows: GAGVSQSPSNKVTEKGKDVELRCDPISGHTALYWYRQSLGQGLEFLIYFQGNSAPDKSGLPSDRFSAERTGGSVSTLTIQRTQQEDSAVYLCASGLTGRYSEQFFGPGTRLTVL.

The rearrangement links TRBV29-1 to TRBJ2-5; the match to TRBD1 covers 9 bases. CDR3 size: 14 residues. V was clipped by 2 bases and J by 4 bases; unmatched bases: 5. Looked up from germline, CDR1 is SQVTM and CDR2 is ANQGSEA. CDR3 bases: TGCAGCGTTGAAAGGGGGACAGGGTCAGAGACCCAGTACTTC. Its translation: CSVERGTGSETQYF.

This chain links TRBV9 with TRBJ1-6; 9 nucleotides agree with TRBD1. V lost 5 bases, J lost 10 bases, and 16 bases stayed unmatched. Germline values: CDR1 SGDLS, CDR2 YYNGEE. This CDR3 is built from 17 residues. The CDR3 region is CASSPFINRGPGSPLHF. The CDR3 DNA is TGTGCCAGCAGTCCTTTTATCAACAGGGGGCCGGGCTCACCCCTCCACTTT.